The next 11 T cell receptor beta chains were all read from a single sample in a study of T cells expressing NK-cell markers. No DNA is given; TCRdb re-called the 5' RACE reads and lists each CDR3 protein once. The listing records about 30,000 distinct CDR3 sequences. The material sequenced was blood T cells: a sorted CD56 or NKG2C T cell subset, CD4+ or CD8+ T cells, or bulk PBMC T cells (not recorded which). Receptors were obtained from a woman aged 18 to 75 in good health.

The V gene is TRBV4-1, the J gene TRBJ2-1; TCRdb picks TRBD2, but there is no DNA to check that call. The CDR3 runs 16 residues. Per germline, CDR1 MGHRA and CDR2 YSYEKL. The CDR3: CASSHDTGLVLDEQFF.

The chain recombines TRBV11-2 with TRBJ2-7; TCRdb gives TRBD1 as the D gene, but with no DNA this cannot be confirmed. This CDR3 comprises 14 residues. In germline, CDR1 is SGHAT, CDR2 FQNNGV. The CDR3 sequence: CASSYGTGAVEQYF.

The gene calls are TRBV3-1 and TRBJ2-1; the D call of TRBD2 rests on TCRdb alone, since no DNA is present to check it. The CDR3 extends over 15 amino acids. Looked up from germline, CDR1 is LGHDT and CDR2 is YNNKEL (reference sequence). CDR3 in amino acids: CASSPGREGKNEQFF.

The chain carries TRBV19 and TRBJ1-5. Germline lookup yields CDR1 LNHDA and CDR2 SQIVND (reference sequence). The length of the CDR3 is 15 residues. CDR3 loop: CASISSSLSNQPQHF. The variable domain in full, with the rest retrieved from reference TRBV19 and TRBJ1-5, is DGGITQSPKYLFRKEGQNVTLSCEQNLNHDAMYWYRQDPGQGLRLIYYSQIVNDFQKGDIAEGYSVSREKKESFPLTVTSAQKNPTAFYLCASISSSLSNQPQHFGDGTRLSIL.

The V call is TRBV5-6, the J call TRBJ2-3; the D call of TRBD2 rests on TCRdb alone, since no DNA is present to check it. The CDR3 sequence is 15 residues long. CDR1 SGHDT and CDR2 YYEEEE come from the germline V gene. CDR3 residues: CASSLSAGLVDTQYF.

The chain links TRBV5-1 to TRBJ1-1; with no DNA, the TCRdb D assignment of TRBD1 cannot be verified. The CDR3 is made up of 18 amino acids. Germline values: CDR1 SGHRS, CDR2 YFSETQ. Here the CDR3 reads CASSLSSGREGSLTEAFF.

The J gene is TRBJ2-1, the V gene TRBV20-1. This CDR3 is built from 17 residues. Germline V gene lookup returns CDR1 DFQATT and CDR2 SNEGSKA (reference sequence). The CDR3 protein is CSASDFRHPSSYNEQFF.

The gene calls are TRBV15 and TRBJ1-1. Per the germline V gene, CDR1 is LNHNV and CDR2 is YYDKDF (reference sequence). This CDR3 is 13 amino acids long. CDR3 residues: CATSVSRNTEAFF.

The V and J genes are TRBV27 and TRBJ2-5; with no DNA, the TCRdb D assignment of TRBD2 cannot be verified. Germline V gives CDR1 MNHEY, CDR2 SMNVEV (reference sequence). The CDR3 runs to 16 residues. The CDR3 loop is CASSLASGSFQETQYF.

The genes are TRBV15 and TRBJ2-4; TCRdb calls TRBD1, which cannot be checked without DNA. Germline values: CDR1 LNHNV, CDR2 YYDKDF (reference sequence). This CDR3 spans 18 amino acids. The CDR3 here is CATSSGGQGASAKNIQYF.

This chain joins TRBV7-9 and TRBJ2-5; the D call from TCRdb, TRBD2, cannot be confirmed without DNA. Germline V CDR1 and CDR2: SEHNR, FQNEAQ (reference sequence). The CDR3 spans 14 residues. The CDR3 is CASTPRSFKETQYF.